Shown below are 30 T cell receptor beta chains from a single sample sequenced in a study of shared clonotypes between healthy human individuals. Here immunoSEQ multiplex PCR was the method, and the copy in TCRdb shows in-frame clones only, minus some. The sample records over a million clones, roughly 96% being singletons. Material: naive CD4+ T cells sorted from blood. As to subset: CD45RA+ positively selected. These receptors all come from a man younger than 45 in good health.

This rearrangement joins TRBV7-9 to TRBJ2-7; tentatively, D is TRBD1 or TRBD2 (5 bases each). Germline CDR1 is SEHNR and CDR2 is FQNEAQ (reference sequence). V shed 6 bases and J shed 5 bases, with 11 bases lying between them. The CDR3 loop spans 12 amino acids. The CDR3 loop is CASSPPGHEQYF. CDR3 in DNA: TGTGCCAGCAGTCCCCCGGGGCACGAGCAGTACTTC.

This chain joins TRBV19 and TRBJ2-1, with 12 bases fitting TRBD2. In germline, CDR1 is LNHDA, CDR2 SQIVND (reference sequence). V shed 7 bases and J 8 bases; nucleotides not matched to a gene: 12. The CDR3 sequence is 16 residues long. Written as DNA, the CDR3 is TGTGCCAGTATTTCGGGACTAGCGGGCGGCTCGGATGAGCAGTTCTTC. This encodes CASISGLAGGSDEQFF.

The chain links TRBV5-4 to TRBJ2-1; D is uncertain. This CDR3 has 14 amino acids. Germline CDR1 and CDR2: SGHNT and YYREEE (reference sequence). V was clipped by 5 bases and J by 7 bases, with 16 bases between them. The CDR3 DNA is TGTGCCAGCAGTACCGATAAGGGTTCGAATGAGCAGTTCTTC. This gives the protein CASSTDKGSNEQFF.

J is TRBJ2-2 and V is TRBV28; D not certain. Trimming shortened V by 3 bases and J by 6 bases, and 17 bases separated the two germline ends. Germline-derived CDR1 and CDR2 are MDHEN and SYDVKM. This CDR3 contains 16 residues. In DNA, the CDR3 is TGTGCCAGCAGTTTTCATACTCAGTCACGGGCCGGGGAGCTGTTTTTT. Its translation: CASSFHTQSRAGELFF.

J is TRBJ2-7 and V is TRBV19; no reliable D call. CDR3 length: 13 amino acids. From germline, CDR1 is LNHDA and CDR2 SQIVND (reference sequence). Trimming took 3 bases from V and 0 from J, leaving 6 bases between them. For the CDR3, the DNA is TGTGCCAGTAGTATGCGAAACTCCTACGAGCAGTACTTC. This encodes CASSMRNSYEQYF.

A note on this clone: The same CDR3 can be traced to other DNA sequences in this sample. The V and J genes are TRBV5-1 and TRBJ2-7, with 10 bases lining up with TRBD2. Germline V gives CDR1 SGHRS, CDR2 YFSETQ. The V segment lost 3 bases and the J segment 1 base; nucleotides outside the gene matches: 4. The CDR3 loop spans 15 amino acids. The CDR3 sequence: CASSSGLAVSYEQYF. Written as DNA, the CDR3 is TGCGCCAGCAGCTCAGGACTAGCGGTTTCCTACGAGCAGTACTTC.

The rearrangement joins TRBV5-4 to TRBJ2-3; the match to TRBD2 covers 12 bases. This CDR3 contains 16 residues. The germline CDR1 and CDR2 sequences are SGHNT and YYREEE (reference sequence). V shed 0 bases, J shed 4 bases, and the junction held 3 bases outside the gene matches. CDR3 sequence reads: CASSLDPSGRADTQYF. The CDR3 region has the DNA TGTGCCAGCAGCTTGGACCCTAGCGGGAGGGCAGATACGCAGTATTTT.

V and J are TRBV9 and TRBJ2-1, with 7 bases aligning to TRBD1. Germline lookup yields CDR1 SGDLS and CDR2 YYNGEE. After removal of 1 base from V and 0 bases from J, the junction contained 1 base not matched to a gene. The CDR3 loop spans 15 amino acids. CDR3 sequence: CASSVSGGSYNEQFF. For the CDR3, the DNA is TGTGCCAGCAGCGTATCAGGGGGCTCCTACAATGAGCAGTTCTTC. Full variable domain (outside the CDR3, taken from reference TRBV9 and TRBJ2-1): DSGVTQTPKHLITATGQRVTLRCSPRSGDLSVYWYQQSLDQGLQFLIQYYNGEERAKGNILERFSAQQFPDLHSELNLSSLELGDSALYFCASSVSGGSYNEQFFGPGTRLTVL.

The rearrangement links TRBV5-1 to TRBJ2-5; D is uncertain. Per germline, CDR1 SGHRS and CDR2 YFSETQ. The germline V and J ends were trimmed by 4 bases and 1 base, with 8 bases remaining between them. The CDR3 has 13 residues. The CDR3 here is CASSNTPQETQYF. The DNA of the CDR3 is TGCGCCAGCAGCAACACACCCCAAGAGACCCAGTACTTC.

The chain combines TRBV19 with TRBJ2-1; D ambiguous. The CDR3 is 13 residues long. V was shortened by 3 bases and J by 5 bases, with 8 bases between the two germline ends. CDR1 LNHDA and CDR2 SQIVND come from the germline V gene (reference sequence). The CDR3 here is CASSIVTDNEQFF. DNA for the CDR3: TGTGCCAGTAGTATCGTCACCGACAATGAGCAGTTCTTC.

The chain employs TRBV7-2 and TRBJ2-5; the match to TRBD2 covers 12 bases. Germline V gene lookup returns CDR1 SGHTA and CDR2 FQGNSA. This CDR3 has 14 amino acids. V trimming: 5 bases; J trimming: 7 bases; junction bases outside the gene matches: 5. The CDR3 protein is CASSPGLAGRTQYF. The CDR3 DNA reads TGTGCCAGCAGCCCTGGACTAGCGGGAAGGACCCAGTACTTC.

This chain uses TRBV21-1 with TRBJ2-5; TRBD2 is taken as the D call from the table, unchecked against the DNA. TRBV21-1 is a pseudogene. The CDR3 runs 14 residues. This CDR3 reads CASSSTSGRETQYF. CDR3 nucleotides: TGTGCCAGCAGCTCGACTAGCGGGAGGGAGACCCAGTACTTC.

The chain joins TRBV7-9 to TRBJ2-5; D is possibly TRBD1 (6 bases). Germline assignment: CDR1 SEHNR and CDR2 FQNEAQ (reference sequence). This CDR3 comprises 15 residues. V lost 5 bases to trimming and J lost 2 bases, with 15 bases between them. The CDR3 coding sequence is TGTGCCAGCAGCCCCCTGCGAAGGGGGCAAGAGACCCAGTACTTC. Translation gives CASSPLRRGQETQYF.

The chain is built from TRBV5-4 and TRBJ2-3, with 7 bases matching TRBD2. CDR1 SGHNT and CDR2 YYREEE come from the germline V gene (reference sequence). CDR3 length: 17 amino acids. Unmatched junction bases numbered 11, after V lost 2 bases and J lost 2 bases. The CDR3 region has the DNA TGTGCCAGCAGCTTAAGGTTGGCTAGCGGAAACACAGATACGCAGTATTTT. The encoded protein is CASSLRLASGNTDTQYF. Full variable domain (rest looked up from reference TRBV5-4 and TRBJ2-3): ETGVTQSPTHLIKTRGQQVTLRCSSQSGHNTVSWYQQALGQGPQFIFQYYREEENGRGNFPPRFSGLQFPNYSSELNVNALELDDSALYLCASSLRLASGNTDTQYFGPGTRLTVL.

The chain uses TRBV9 and TRBJ1-5, with a weak D call TRBD1 (6 bases). The CDR3 runs to 16 residues. Trimming pared 0 bases from V and 1 base from J, leaving 11 bases between. Germline V lookup: CDR1 SGDLS, CDR2 YYNGEE. The CDR3 sequence: CASSVGGGASNQPQHF. The CDR3 nucleotides read TGTGCCAGCAGCGTAGGTGGGGGGGCAAGCAATCAGCCCCAGCATTTT. Combining the CDR3 with reference TRBV9 and TRBJ1-5 gives the whole variable domain DSGVTQTPKHLITATGQRVTLRCSPRSGDLSVYWYQQSLDQGLQFLIQYYNGEERAKGNILERFSAQQFPDLHSELNLSSLELGDSALYFCASSVGGGASNQPQHFGDGTRLSIL.

The chain employs TRBV20-1 and TRBJ2-7; a weak D match, TRBD2 (6 bases). The germline V gene encodes CDR1 DFQATT and CDR2 SNEGSKA (reference sequence). The length of the CDR3 is 11 residues. Trimming removed 4 bases at V and 3 bases at J, with 7 bases between. The CDR3 loop reads CSAIGGYEQYF. Here the CDR3 DNA reads TGCAGTGCTATCGGGGGCTACGAGCAGTACTTC.

CDR3 bases: TGTGCCAGCTCCTATGACAATGAGCAGTTCTTC. Protein product: CASSYDNEQFF. The genes are TRBV25-1 and TRBJ2-1; D is uncertain. Germline lookup yields CDR1 MGHDK and CDR2 SYGVNS. This CDR3 has 11 amino acids. V shed 8 bases and J shed 5 bases, with 7 bases lying between them.

The rearrangement joins TRBV21-1 to TRBJ1-5; the table's D call TRBD1 went unverified against the DNA. TRBV21-1 is described as a pseudogene. This CDR3 is 15 amino acids long. CDR3 protein: CASSTRQISNQPQHF. CDR3 DNA: TGTGCCAGCAGCACTAGACAGATTAGCAATCAGCCCCAGCATTTT.

The V and J genes are TRBV7-8 and TRBJ1-5, with no clear D. The germline V gene encodes CDR1 SGHVS and CDR2 FQNEAQ. The V gene lost 5 bases and the J gene lost 6 bases, with 8 bases spanning the gap. The CDR3 extends over 12 amino acids. In DNA form, the CDR3 reads TGTGCCAGCAGCCCGTCGGGTCAGCCCCAGCATTTT. This encodes CASSPSGQPQHF.

The gene calls are TRBV5-4 and TRBJ2-5, with 7 bases lining up with TRBD1. The V segment lost 4 bases and the J segment 1 base; nucleotides outside the gene matches: 4. The CDR3 is made up of 14 amino acids. Germline V gene data show CDR1 as SGHNT and CDR2 as YYREEE (reference sequence). CDR3 protein: CASSDSGGQETQYF. CDR3 nucleotides: TGTGCCAGCAGCGATTCAGGGGGCCAAGAGACCCAGTACTTC.

V and J are TRBV6-1 and TRBJ1-2; TRBD1 matches at 9 bases. V trimming: 1 base; J trimming: 3 bases; junction bases outside the gene matches: 0. The germline V gene encodes CDR1 MNHNS and CDR2 SASEGT. This CDR3 contains 14 residues. The CDR3 sequence: CASSEGDRDYGYTF. In DNA, the CDR3 is TGTGCCAGCAGTGAAGGGGACAGGGACTATGGCTACACCTTC.

The genes are TRBV5-4 and TRBJ1-1; 7 bases are shared with TRBD1. CDR1 SGHNT and CDR2 YYREEE come from the germline V gene (reference sequence). With 3 bases clipped from V and 6 bases from J, the junction kept 14 bases outside the gene matches. The CDR3 runs to 16 residues. As DNA, the CDR3 is TGTGCCAGCAGCTGGATGGACAGGTACGGAGACCCTGAAGCTTTCTTT. It is translated as CASSWMDRYGDPEAFF.

The chain carries TRBV4-3 and TRBJ2-2; unclear D gene. There are 18 residues in the CDR3. Trimming pared 3 bases from V and 5 bases from J, leaving 22 bases between. Germline V gene sequence: CDR1 LGHNA, CDR2 YSLEER. Here the CDR3 reads CASSQDRRSRTETGELFF. The DNA of the CDR3 is TGCGCCAGCAGCCAGGATAGACGCTCCAGGACGGAAACCGGGGAGCTGTTTTTT.

The CDR3 DNA reads TGTGCCTCCCAGGTGGGAATCTATGGCTACACCTTC. Its protein product is CASQVGIYGYTF. This chain uses TRBV28 with TRBJ1-2; D is ambiguous. V dropped 11 bases and J dropped 4 bases, with 14 bases sitting between them. The CDR3 has 12 residues. CDR1 and CDR2 from the germline V gene are MDHEN and SYDVKM.

This chain connects TRBV7-9 to TRBJ2-1, with D possibly matching TRBD2 (6 bases). CDR1 is SEHNR and CDR2 is FQNEAQ in the germline V gene (reference sequence). Trimming removed 4 bases from V and 3 bases from J, with 13 bases in between. This CDR3 contains 15 residues. In DNA, the CDR3 is TGTGCCAGCAGCTCCACCGGGACTTACTACAATGAGCAGTTCTTC. Its translation: CASSSTGTYYNEQFF.

The J gene is TRBJ2-7, the V gene TRBV9; D is uncertain. Per germline, CDR1 SGDLS and CDR2 YYNGEE. V was shortened by 0 bases and J by 6 bases, with 10 bases between the two germline ends. The CDR3 spans 13 residues. This chain's CDR3 is CASSVAGAAEQYF. The CDR3 coding sequence is TGTGCCAGCAGCGTAGCTGGAGCAGCCGAGCAGTACTTC.

CDR3 sequence (DNA): TGTGCCAGCAGCCGGGGGTGGCGGGAGCACTACGAGCAGTACTTC. This gives the protein CASSRGWREHYEQYF. The J gene is TRBJ2-7, the V gene TRBV21-1; the table's D gene call, TRBD2, was not cross checked with the DNA. TRBV21-1 corresponds to a pseudogene. The length of the CDR3 is 15 residues.

This clone was detected a few times. V is TRBV5-1 and J is TRBJ1-4; TRBD1 aligns across 8 bases. CDR3 length: 15 residues. Germline loops: CDR1 SGHRS, CDR2 YFSETQ. J lost 1 base, V lost 4 bases, and 3 bases had no gene match. CDR3 region: CASSVDRGTNEKLFF. The CDR3, as DNA: TGCGCCAGCAGCGTAGACAGGGGAACTAATGAAAAACTGTTTTTT. Drawing the rest from reference TRBV5-1 and TRBJ1-4, the complete variable domain is KAGVTQTPRYLIKTRGQQVTLSCSPISGHRSVSWYQQTPGQGLQFLFEYFSETQRNKGNFPGRFSGRQFSNSRSEMNVSTLELGDSALYLCASSVDRGTNEKLFFGSGTQLSVL.

The rearrangement joins TRBV5-1 to TRBJ2-3; D is ambiguous. CDR1 and CDR2 from the germline V gene are SGHRS and YFSETQ. CDR3 length equals 14 residues. Trimming left V 2 bases short and J 4 bases short, with 11 bases between. The CDR3 here is CASSFGPPADTQYF. CDR3 sequence (DNA): TGCGCCAGCAGCTTCGGTCCCCCGGCAGATACGCAGTATTTT.

This rearrangement joins TRBV19 to TRBJ2-7; possible D gene TRBD1, 5 bases. CDR1 and CDR2 from the germline V gene are LNHDA and SQIVND (reference sequence). Deletions cut 5 bases from V and 4 bases from J, with 9 bases between. The CDR3 is 12 residues long. CDR3 coding DNA: TGTGCCAGTAGTGACAGAACATACGAGCAGTACTTC. As protein: CASSDRTYEQYF.